This TCR beta chain was retrieved from a study of T cell responses to AZD1222 COVID-19 vaccine. Study-wide results and limits: An increase in Spike-specific TCR breadth and depth was observed after two AZD1222 doses.

This CDR3 contains 14 residues. Per germline, CDR1 MDHEN and CDR2 SYDVKM. V lost 7 bases to trimming and J lost 0 bases, with 12 bases between them. Produced via immunoSEQ multiplex PCR; TCRdb's table is partial and in-frame only. The repertoire holds around 100,000 clones, with 88% as singletons. With regard to this clone: Its cognate antigen is unknown.

This specimen was peripheral blood, taken on day 0 of AZD1222 vaccination. The sequence derives from an adult in good health. V is TRBV28 and J is TRBJ1-2, with a weak D call TRBD1 (5 bases). The CDR3 region is CASTYWGANYGYTF. CDR3 sequence (DNA): TGTGCCAGCACATACTGGGGCGCTAACTATGGCTACACCTTC.